This TCR beta chain was captured in a study of T cell repertoires in cytomegalovirus infection. Study details: Both recently identified HLA-C-restricted and well-studied HLA-B-restricted CMV epitopes were used in the study.

V was clipped by 3 bases and J by 8 bases, with 14 bases between them. In germline, CDR1 is SNHLY, CDR2 FYNNEI. This CDR3 region has 14 residues. A few counts support this clonotype. The antigen is unknown. MiXCR was run by TCRdb on the reads, yielding one entry per CDR3 protein. This sample yields approximately 990,000 distinct CDR3 sequences, of which about a third are seen a single time; roughly 13% belongs to the top ten. This chain joins TRBV2 and TRBJ1-5; tentatively, D is TRBD1 (6 bases). This TCR came from a human donor in good health (CMV status not recorded). Some clones in this sample may be carry-over from other donors' samples. Sequencing was performed on cultured CD8+ T cells from PBMCs, taken from culture after CMV antigen stimulation. The CDR3 loop reads CASSDTGRLEPQHF. In DNA form, the CDR3 reads TGTGCCAGCAGTGATACAGGGAGGTTGGAGCCCCAGCATTTT.